The 2 T cell receptor beta chains below were found in one sample sequenced in a study of OX40 agonist ivuxolimab in advanced cancers. The library was generated by the immunoSEQ multiplex PCR assay. TCRdb limited this immuneACCESS table to in-frame rearrangements with V and J called. A share of clones is missing; checked studies link under half to unresolved V genes, and the rest is unexplained. Here the sample has around 61,000 clones; approximately 80% occur a single time. About 2% of the sample rests with the top ten. Sequenced here: CD4+ or CD8+ T cells sorted from blood, sampled in a trial of the OX40 agonist ivuxolimab. These receptors all stem from an adult with an advanced solid tumor such as melanoma, head and neck, liver or kidney cancer.

V usage is TRBV7-9 and J usage is TRBJ2-1, with TRBD2 identical over 13 bases. V lost 4 bases, J lost 8 bases, and 2 bases stayed unmatched. Per the germline V gene, CDR1 is SEHNR and CDR2 is FQNEAQ (reference sequence). This CDR3 spans 14 amino acids. In DNA form, the CDR3 reads TGTGCCAGCAGCTGGACTAGCGGGAGCGATGAGCAGTTCTTC. This encodes CASSWTSGSDEQFF.

This clone was recorded once. V and J are TRBV6-1 and TRBJ2-7, with 7 bases matching TRBD1. With 6 bases clipped from V and 6 bases from J, the junction kept 11 bases outside the gene matches. Germline assignment: CDR1 MNHNS and CDR2 SASEGT. The CDR3 loop spans 14 amino acids. CDR3 nucleotide sequence: TGTGCCAGCAGAACAGACAGGGCGCAGAGCGAGCAGTACTTC. This translates into CASRTDRAQSEQYF.